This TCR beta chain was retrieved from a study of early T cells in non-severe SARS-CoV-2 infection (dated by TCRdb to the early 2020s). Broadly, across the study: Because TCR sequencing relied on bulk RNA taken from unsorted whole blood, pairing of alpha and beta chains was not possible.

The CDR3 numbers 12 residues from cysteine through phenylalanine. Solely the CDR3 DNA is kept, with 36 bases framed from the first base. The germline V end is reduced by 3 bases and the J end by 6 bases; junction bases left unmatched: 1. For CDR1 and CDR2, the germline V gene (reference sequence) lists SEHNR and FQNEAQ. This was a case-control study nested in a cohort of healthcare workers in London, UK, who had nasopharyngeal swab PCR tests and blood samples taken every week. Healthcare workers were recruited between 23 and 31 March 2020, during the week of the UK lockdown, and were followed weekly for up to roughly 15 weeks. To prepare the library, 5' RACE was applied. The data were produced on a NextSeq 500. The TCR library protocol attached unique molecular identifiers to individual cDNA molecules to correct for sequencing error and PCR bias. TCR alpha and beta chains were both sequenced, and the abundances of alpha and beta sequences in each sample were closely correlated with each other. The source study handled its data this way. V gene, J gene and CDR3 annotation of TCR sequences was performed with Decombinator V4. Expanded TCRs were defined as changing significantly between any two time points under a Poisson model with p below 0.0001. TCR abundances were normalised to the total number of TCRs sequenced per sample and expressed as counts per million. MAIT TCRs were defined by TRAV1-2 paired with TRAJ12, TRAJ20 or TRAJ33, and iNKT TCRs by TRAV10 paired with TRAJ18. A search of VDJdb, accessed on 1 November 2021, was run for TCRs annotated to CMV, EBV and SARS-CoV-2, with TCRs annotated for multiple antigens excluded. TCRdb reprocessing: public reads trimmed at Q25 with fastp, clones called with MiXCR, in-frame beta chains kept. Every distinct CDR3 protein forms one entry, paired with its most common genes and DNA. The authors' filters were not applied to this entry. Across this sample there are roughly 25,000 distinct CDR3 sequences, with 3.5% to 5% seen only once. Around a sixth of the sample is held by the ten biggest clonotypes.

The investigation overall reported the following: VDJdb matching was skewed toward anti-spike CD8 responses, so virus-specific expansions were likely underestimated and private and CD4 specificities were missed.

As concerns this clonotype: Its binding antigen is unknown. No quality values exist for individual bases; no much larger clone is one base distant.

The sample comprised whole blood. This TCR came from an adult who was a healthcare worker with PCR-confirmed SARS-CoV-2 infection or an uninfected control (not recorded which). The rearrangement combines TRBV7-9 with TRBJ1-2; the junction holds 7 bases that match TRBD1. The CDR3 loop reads CASSFGQDGYTF. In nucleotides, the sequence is TGTGCCAGCAGCTTTGGACAGGATGGCTACACCTTC.